The 17 T cell receptor beta chains listed next were all sequenced from one sample in a study of blood T cell repertoires in COVID-19. Profiling relied on immunoSEQ multiplex PCR, and the TCRdb table lists in-frame clones only, not all of them. This sample has under 300,000 clones, with around 84% found just once. Sequenced sample: PBMCs or T cells enriched from blood (not recorded which). All receptors derive from a man aged 18 to 30 who had recovered from COVID-19.

This chain uses TRBV3-1 (or the pseudogene TRBV3-2) with TRBJ1-5; D is possibly TRBD1 (5 bases). The CDR3 is made up of 16 amino acids. Trimming cost V 5 bases and J 0 bases, with 14 bases left between them. CDR1 and CDR2 from the germline V gene are LGHDT and YNNKEL (reference sequence). The CDR3 sequence is CASSFGTGGSNQPQHF. In nucleotides, the CDR3 is TGTGCCAGCAGCTTTGGAACAGGTGGTAGCAATCAGCCCCAGCATTTT.

This chain joins TRBV6-5 and TRBJ1-3; the D gene is possibly TRBD1 (6 bases). Germline loops: CDR1 MNHEY, CDR2 SVGAGI. V lost 4 bases and J lost 4, with 11 bases in between. This CDR3 is 14 amino acids long. This CDR3 is CASSWAGAGNTIYF. In nucleotides, the CDR3 is TGTGCCAGCAGTTGGGCAGGGGCCGGAAACACCATATATTTT.

This clone occurred once. The gene calls are TRBV11-3 and TRBJ2-3; 9 bases match TRBD2. The V gene end was trimmed by 5 bases and the J gene end by 2 bases; junction bases not matched to a gene: 8. This CDR3 region has 16 residues. The V gene's germline CDR1 is SGHNT and CDR2 YENEEA. CDR3: CASSRIAGEYTDTQYF. The CDR3 DNA follows: TGTGCCAGCAGCAGGATAGCGGGGGAATACACAGATACGCAGTATTTT.

This clone came up a few times. The V call is TRBV2, the J call TRBJ1-2; D is uncertain. The CDR3 sequence is 13 residues long. Germline CDR1 reads SNHLY; CDR2 reads FYNNEI. Trimming shortened V by 3 bases and J by 8 bases, and 13 bases separated the two germline ends. CDR3 bases: TGTGCCAGCAGTGAGTCAGCGAACGGAGGCTACACCTTC. Encoded protein: CASSESANGGYTF. The full variable domain, completed using reference TRBV2 and TRBJ1-2, is EPEVTQTPSHQVTQMGQEVILRCVPISNHLYFYWYRQILGQKVEFLVSFYNNEISEKSEIFDDQFSVERPDGSNFTLKIRSTKLEDSAMYFCASSESANGGYTFGSGTRLTVV.

The rearrangement joins TRBV7-8 to TRBJ1-1; no clear D gene. The CDR3 sequence is 17 residues long. The V gene's germline CDR1 is SGHVS and CDR2 FQNEAQ. V gave up 5 bases and J gave up 2 bases, with 21 bases separating them. CDR3 DNA sequence: TGTGCCAGCAGCCCGACGGAGGTTGGGGTACAAAACACTGAAGCTTTCTTT. Protein: CASSPTEVGVQNTEAFF.

Only one count was recorded for this clone. The chain combines TRBV7-8 with TRBJ1-1; TRBD1 matches 9 bases. In germline, CDR1 is SGHVS, CDR2 FQNEAQ. The CDR3 is 15 residues long. V was pared by 2 bases and J by 3 bases, with 4 bases of the junction left unmatched. This CDR3 reads CASSLRGQGDTEAFF. Here the CDR3 DNA reads TGTGCCAGCAGCTTAAGGGGACAGGGTGACACTGAAGCTTTCTTT.

The chain recombines TRBV7-9 with TRBJ1-4; D is perhaps TRBD1 (6 bases). Germline CDR1 SEHNR, CDR2 FQNEAQ (reference sequence). CDR3 length equals 16 residues. The V end lost 3 bases, the J end lost 0 bases, and 11 bases lay between the germline ends. The CDR3 DNA sequence: TGTGCCAGCAGCTTTGGGACAATAGCAACTAATGAAAAACTGTTTTTT. Its translation: CASSFGTIATNEKLFF.

V usage is TRBV2 and J usage is TRBJ1-5; 7 nucleotides agree with TRBD1. This CDR3 has 15 amino acids. Germline V gene data show CDR1 as SNHLY and CDR2 as FYNNEI. V lost 3 bases, J lost 6 bases, and 8 bases stayed unmatched. CDR3 protein: CASSDGSGGSQPQHF. DNA of the CDR3: TGTGCCAGCAGTGATGGCTCAGGGGGATCTCAGCCCCAGCATTTT. Full variable domain (remainder filled in from reference TRBV2 and TRBJ1-5): EPEVTQTPSHQVTQMGQEVILRCVPISNHLYFYWYRQILGQKVEFLVSFYNNEISEKSEIFDDQFSVERPDGSNFTLKIRSTKLEDSAMYFCASSDGSGGSQPQHFGDGTRLSIL.

The CDR3 loop reads CASSENLAGVQETQYF. DNA of the CDR3: TGCGCCAGCAGTGAGAACCTAGCGGGCGTTCAAGAGACCCAGTACTTC. The chain recombines TRBV10-2 with TRBJ2-5, with TRBD2 matching 8 bases. CDR3 length equals 16 residues. Germline CDR1 and CDR2: WSHSY and SAAADI. Trimming removed 2 bases from V and 2 bases from J; junction bases left unmatched: 7.

The chain couples TRBV30 to TRBJ1-6; no definite D call. V lost 0 bases and J lost 5, with 11 bases in between. CDR1 and CDR2 from the germline V gene are GTSNPN and SVGIG (reference sequence). The CDR3 spans 15 residues. CDR3 nucleotide sequence: TGTGCCTGGAGTGTAAGCGGCGCGAATAATTCACCCCTCCACTTT. It codes for CAWSVSGANNSPLHF.

The chain couples TRBV5-1 to TRBJ2-4; possibly TRBD2 for D (5 bases). V lost 3 bases and J lost 2, with 15 bases in between. Germline CDR1 SGHRS, CDR2 YFSETQ. The CDR3 loop spans 16 amino acids. The CDR3 here is CASSWVLGKSKNIQYF. CDR3 nucleotide sequence: TGCGCCAGCAGCTGGGTACTAGGGAAGTCCAAAAACATTCAGTACTTC.

The chain employs TRBV5-6 and TRBJ2-1, with a tentative D call TRBD2 (5 bases). The CDR3 has 17 residues. Germline V CDR1 and CDR2: SGHDT, YYEEEE. V lost 8 bases and J lost 9, with 30 bases in between. The CDR3 sequence is CARNPDVSSLATGEQFF. The CDR3 nucleotides read TGTGCCAGGAACCCGGATGTGAGTAGTCTAGCAACCGGTGAGCAGTTCTTC.

CDR3 protein: CASSLGGSSYNEQFF. The CDR3 nucleotides read TGTGCCAGCAGCTTAGGAGGTAGCTCCTACAATGAGCAGTTCTTC. The gene calls are TRBV11-2 and TRBJ2-1; D unresolved. The V gene's germline CDR1 is SGHAT and CDR2 FQNNGV. This CDR3 comprises 15 residues. The V end was cut by 1 base, the J end by 0 bases, with 7 bases between.

The CDR3 protein is CASSLTSGGAGNIQYF. Written as DNA, the CDR3 is TGTGCCAGCAGTCTGACTAGCGGGGGGGCTGGGAACATTCAGTACTTC. The rearrangement links TRBV28 to TRBJ2-4, with 14 bases that match TRBD2. This CDR3 contains 16 residues. The V gene end was trimmed by 5 bases and the J gene end by 7 bases; junction bases not matched to a gene: 7. Looked up from germline, CDR1 is MDHEN and CDR2 is SYDVKM. The full variable domain, with the rest looked up from reference TRBV28 and TRBJ2-4, is DVKVTQSSRYLVKRTGEKVFLECVQDMDHENMFWYRQDPGLGLRLIYFSYDVKMKEKGDIPEGYSVSREKKERFSLILESASTNQTSMYLCASSLTSGGAGNIQYFGAGTRLSVL.

The chain uses TRBV10-3 and TRBJ1-6; 7 nucleotides line up with TRBD1. Germline values: CDR1 ENHRY, CDR2 SYGVKD. With V trimmed by 5 bases and J by 9 bases, 13 bases remained unmatched. The CDR3 runs 16 residues. CDR3 coding DNA: TGTGCCATCAGTCCAACTAGCACAGGGGTCGGTTCACCCCTCCACTTT. Translation: CAISPTSTGVGSPLHF.

The gene calls are TRBV7-8 and TRBJ2-1; D unclear. Trimming left V 8 bases short and J 12 bases short, with 20 bases between. The germline V gene has CDR1 SGHVS and CDR2 FQNEAQ. CDR3 length: 13 amino acids. The CDR3 coding sequence is TGTGCCAGCGGAGTCCCCGCGCGTTCCGGGCAGTTCTTC. It encodes CASGVPARSGQFF. Combining the CDR3 with reference TRBV7-8 and TRBJ2-1 gives the whole variable domain GAGVSQSPRYKVAKRGQDVALRCDPISGHVSLFWYQQALGQGPEFLTYFQNEAQLDKSGLPSDRFFAERPEGSVSTLKIQRTQQEDSAVYLCASGVPARSGQFFGPGTRLTVL.

The rearrangement links TRBV3-1 (or the pseudogene TRBV3-2) to TRBJ1-2; 8 nucleotides line up with TRBD1. In germline, CDR1 is LGHDT, CDR2 YNNKEL (reference sequence). J gave up 3 bases and V 2 bases, and 14 bases lay outside the gene matches. The CDR3 contains 18 residues. CDR3 region: CASSQPRTGRVEYYGYTF. As DNA, the CDR3 is TGTGCCAGCAGCCAACCTCGGACAGGGAGGGTTGAGTACTATGGCTACACCTTC.